The rows below give T cell receptor beta chains drawn from one sample of a study of cytomegalovirus exposure and HLA in healthy donors. TCRdb's copy holds only in-frame clones and misses some; the assay was immunoSEQ multiplex PCR. The sample lists about 140,000 clones; around 70% were seen once. The sequenced sample was PBMCs. The receptor set was obtained from a woman aged 25 to 39 in good health and CMV-seronegative. The CDR3 runs from the conserved cysteine through the conserved F or W.

TRBJ1-6 TRBV30 CAWSSGAGNSPLHF
TRBJ1-2 TRBV5-4 CASSLLQGIYGYTF
TRBJ2-6 TRBV9 CASSPGLSSHPFSGANVLTF
TRBJ2-3 TRBV6-5 CASSAGTLLADTQYF
TRBJ2-1 TRBV5-8 CASSLVPEGEQFF
TRBJ2-3 TRBV5-8 CASSFNTDTQYF
TRBJ2-3 TRBV4-2 CASSQAYTDTQYF
TRBJ1-1 TRBV7-9 CASSLTGNTEAFF
TRBJ1-1 TRBV7-9 CASSSETGGGTEAFF
TRBJ1-4 TRBV7-9 CASSLAQGRSEKLFF
TRBJ1-1 TRBV28 CASSASGTGGVTEAFF
TRBJ1-3 TRBV14 CASSTLPQGFSGNTIYF
TRBJ1-1 TRBV5-1 CASSLTTGKNTEAFF
TRBJ2-2 TRBV7-6 CASSLASTAGGQWLTGELFF
TRBJ1-3 TRBV5-6 CASSLGQGRNTIYF
TRBJ2-3 TRBV27 CASSLNGREKADTQYF
TRBJ2-3 TRBV7-6 CASSLGASGGEDTQYF
TRBJ1-1 TRBV7-8 CASSTRGLAEAFF
TRBJ2-7 TRBV5-4 CASSLVVGSKREQYF
TRBJ2-1 TRBV7-9 CASSLSREGYEQFF
TRBJ2-1 TRBV6-1 CASSGYRDSTYNEQFF
TRBJ1-5 TRBV19 CASSSGNFHQPQHF
TRBJ1-5 TRBV7-8 CASSRGQNNQPQHF
TRBJ1-4 TRBV6-4 CASSDKRTGPSWDEKLFF
TRBJ2-1 TRBV28 CASRPDTGNYNEQFF
TRBJ2-7 TRBV6-1 CASSEGLVREQYF
TRBJ1-1 TRBV5-6 CASSLWEALGTEAFF
TRBJ2-5 TRBV7-4 CASSPRGAGGVQETQYF
TRBJ1-6 TRBV27 CASSEEDRGSSPLHF
TRBJ2-3 TRBV2 CASSGDYLTDTQYF
TRBJ2-5 TRBV28 CASSLKREETQYF
TRBJ2-3 TRBV5-4 CASTLSGGRTDTQYF
NA TRBV28 CASSLWTGGVHEQYF
TRBJ2-2 TRBV5-1 CASQILAGVEAGELFF
TRBJ1-1 TRBV19 CASSANRQNTEAFF
TRBJ2-1 TRBV30 CAWSSDSLYNEQFF
TRBJ2-1 TRBV9 CASSVRAGRGEQFF
TRBJ1-1 TRBV7-2 CASSLVGGGTEAFF
TRBJ1-5 TRBV7-9 CASSSTGSGNQPQHF
TRBJ2-3 TRBV14 CASSQRDRGVDTQYF